This entry features one T cell receptor beta chain sequence. This receptor's antigen is unknown. Base qualities are not at hand, and no much larger clone is one base apart. Healthy HIV-negative adults with no recently reported acute infections or vaccinations were included as donors. Only Caucasian adults living in Nashville, Tennessee, USA were represented among the donors. Magnetic negative selection was used to enrich CD4+ T cells, after which naive cells were positively selected on CD45RA and the negative fraction became the memory subset. Blood was collected by leukapheresis, and PBMCs were isolated by Ficoll-Histopaque density gradient centrifugation and then cryopreserved in liquid nitrogen vapor phase. Purity and quantity of every magnetically sorted T cell population were checked by analytical flow cytometry. Genomic DNA was isolated from each sorted fraction and quantified by UV absorbance on a Nanodrop 2000c.

This sample was taken from a study of shared clonotypes between healthy human individuals (dated by TCRdb to about 2020). In terms of the full investigation: A few men and a couple of women, aged 18 to 49 years, made up the cohort. For each donor, CD4 naive and CD4 memory were each given three plates, CD8 naive was given two plates, and CD8 memory was given one plate. The study deeply sequenced blood TCR repertoires of about 5 healthy adults to estimate repertoire size and the extent of clonotype sharing between individuals. To increase sequencing depth and limit assay-specific biases, different laboratories used diverse techniques to prepare libraries and sequence TCR repertoires. Leukapheresis yielded between about 0.9 and 9.5 billion PBMCs per donor.

Using the deep immunoSEQ assay, multiplex PCR amplified TCR CDR3 regions from genomic DNA. For each cell subset, the extracted genomic DNA was distributed evenly across all wells of several immunoSEQ 96-well plates, and each plate served as one replicate. Each replicate PCR for sorted subsets received 200 ng genomic DNA, equal to 30,000 or so T cell genomes. The purified libraries were quantified using a Qubit 3.0 fluorometer, sized with a Bioanalyzer 2100, and then quantified again using the KAPA Library Quantification kit. A separate single-read 150-cycle Illumina NextSeq 550 flow cell was used to sequence each immunoSEQ 96-well plate. The paper's data handling went like this. Because the immunoSEQ output held only junctional sequences and lacked quality scores, the filtering could not match the filtering applied to full-length reads. To assign V/J genes and CDR3, sequences were annotated using PyIR, a Python wrapper for IgBLAST v1.9, with IMGT germline references. Reads were filtered out if the reads had weak V/J assignments (E-value above 1e-6), no CDR3, stop codons, out-of-frame junctions, or ambiguous translated residues. V3J clonotypes were defined as sequences sharing the same inferred V gene, J gene, and CDR3 amino acid sequence. Percentage overlap between repertoires was computed as shared unique clonotypes divided by the size of the smaller repertoire. Repertoire richness was assessed with RTK rarefaction, the Chao1 estimator, and Recon v2.1 estimates of unobserved clonotypes. For all TCRbeta clonotypes obtained by the gDNA method from four donors, generation probabilities were computed with OLGA. The source is immuneACCESS, and TCRdb retained only in-frame sequences with V and J called. Part of the clones is not carried over; for the studies checked, unresolved V genes explain less than half of this, and the remainder is unexplained. The V and J calls and clone size were taken over from that table, and D and trimming were inferred from the DNA. The sample data list a few million clones, and 95% of these were observed just once. The top ten constitute around 0.13% of the sample.

The full study reports these points: Naive subsets generally had larger estimated clonotype richness than memory subsets did. Even with the large sequencing depth, rarefaction of the sorted-subset datasets indicated that sequencing was incomplete. Compared with non-shared clonotypes, the clonotypes found in all four sorted-subset donors had higher generation probabilities. Sharing across a few donors was observed for approximately 5% of naive CD4, about 4% of naive CD8, about 2.5% of memory CD4, and about 0.4% of memory CD8 clonotypes. Pairwise subsampling indicated that sequencing depth was expected to affect the degree of clonotype sharing among donors. Only blood was sampled, and tissue TCR repertoires likely differ from those in blood. The genetic and exposure-history diversity represented was limited by the small number of donors.

From cysteine to phenylalanine, the CDR3 is 12 amino acids long. CDR3 DNA is the only sequence kept; it has 36 bases, read in frame from the first base. At the junction V is shortened by 10 bases and J by 5 bases; bases outside the gene matches: 7. The germline V gene gives CDR1 as MNHNS and CDR2 as SASEGT. Here the chain combines TRBV6-1 and TRBJ1-2; 7 bases in the junction line up with TRBD1. Source material: naive CD4+ T cells sorted from blood. In the paper's terms, the cell subset or site label means: CD45RA+ positively selected. The TCR comes from a man younger than 30 in good health. Read as DNA, the sequence is TGTGCCACCGACAGGGTAGGGTATGGCTACACCTTC. Its protein reads: CATDRVGYGYTF.